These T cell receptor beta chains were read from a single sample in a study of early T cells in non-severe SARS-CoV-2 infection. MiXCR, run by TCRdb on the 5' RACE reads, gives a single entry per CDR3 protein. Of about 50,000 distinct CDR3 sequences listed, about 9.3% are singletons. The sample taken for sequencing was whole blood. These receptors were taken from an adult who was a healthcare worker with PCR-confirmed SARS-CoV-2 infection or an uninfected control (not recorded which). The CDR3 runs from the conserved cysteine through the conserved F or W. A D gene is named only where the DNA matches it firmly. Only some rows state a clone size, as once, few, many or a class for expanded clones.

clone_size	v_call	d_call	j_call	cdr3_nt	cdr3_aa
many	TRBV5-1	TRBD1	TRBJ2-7	TGCGCCAGCAGCCCGGTTGCGGGGACAGGGGACTTTTTTTTGTACGAGCAGTACTTC	CASSPVAGTGDFFLYEQYF
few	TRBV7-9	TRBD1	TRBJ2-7	TGTGCCAGCAGCCCCGCCGGGACAGCCTACTACGAGCAGTACTTC	CASSPAGTAYYEQYF
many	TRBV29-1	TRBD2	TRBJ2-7	TGCAGCGTTGCTGGTTCAGTCGGGAGCGGGATCGAGCAGTACTTC	CSVAGSVGSGIEQYF
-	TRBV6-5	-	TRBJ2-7	TGTGCCAGCAGCCGAACCTACGACGGGACGTACGAGCAGTACTTC	CASSRTYDGTYEQYF
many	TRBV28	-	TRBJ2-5	TGTGCCAGCAGTTTGGGGGCGGGAGTCGGGGAGACCCAGTACTTC	CASSLGAGVGETQYF
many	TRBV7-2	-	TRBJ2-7	TGTGCCAGCAGCTTACCCCCTACGTGGGAGCAGTACTTC	CASSLPPTWEQYF
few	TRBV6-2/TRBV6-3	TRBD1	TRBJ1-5	TGTGCCAGCAGTTACTATAGCGACAGGGGGCCTCAGCCCCAGCATTTT	CASSYYSDRGPQPQHF
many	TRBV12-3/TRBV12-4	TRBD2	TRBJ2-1	TGTGCCAGCAGTTTTCTGGGACTAGCCTACAATGAGCAGTTCTTC	CASSFLGLAYNEQFF
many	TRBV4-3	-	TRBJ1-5	TGCGCCAGCAGCCAAGACTGGGCATCCCCCAATCAGCCCCAGCATTTT	CASSQDWASPNQPQHF
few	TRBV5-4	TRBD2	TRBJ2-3	TGTGCCAGCAGGGAAGCGGGGGTTAGCACAGATACGCAGTATTTT	CASREAGVSTDTQYF
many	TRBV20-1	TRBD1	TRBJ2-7	TGCAGTGCAGGTGGACAGGGACGCTACGAGCAGTACTTC	CSAGGQGRYEQYF
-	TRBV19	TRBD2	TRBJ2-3	TGTGCCAGTAGAAACTTAGCGGGAGGGCCGCATACGCAGTATTTT	CASRNLAGGPHTQYF
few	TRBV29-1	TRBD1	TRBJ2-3	TGCAGCGGATCATTAGGGACAGACACAGATACGCAGTATTTT	CSGSLGTDTDTQYF
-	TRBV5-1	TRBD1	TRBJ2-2	TGCGCCAGCAGCTTGGGGGGACAGGTCACCGGGGAGCTGTTTTTT	CASSLGGQVTGELFF
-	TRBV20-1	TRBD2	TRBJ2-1	TGCAGTGCTAGGGCTAGCGGGATTGACTACAATGAGCAGTTCTTC	CSARASGIDYNEQFF
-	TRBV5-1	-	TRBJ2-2	TGCGCCAGCAGCGCGGGACCGACCGGGGAGCTGTTTTTT	CASSAGPTGELFF
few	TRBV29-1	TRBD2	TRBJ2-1	TGCAGCGTTGGGGCGGGACTAGCGGGTGAGCAGTTCTTC	CSVGAGLAGEQFF
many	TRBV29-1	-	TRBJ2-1	TGCAGCGTTGAAGGCCTTAATGAGCAGTTCTTC	CSVEGLNEQFF
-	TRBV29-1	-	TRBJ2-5	TGCAGCGTTGAAGTCGGAGAGACCCAGTACTTC	CSVEVGETQYF
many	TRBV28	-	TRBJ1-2	TGTGCCAGCGGTTACTATGGCTACACCTTC	CASGYYGYTF
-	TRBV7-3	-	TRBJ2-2	TGTGCCACACAAAGTGGGGCCGGGGAGCTGTTTTTT	CATQSGAGELFF
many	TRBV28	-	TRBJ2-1	TGTGCCAGCTCTAGACCCGAGCGGAGTTACAATGAGCAGTTCTTC	CASSRPERSYNEQFF